This T cell receptor (beta chain) was retrieved from a study of blood T cell repertoires in COVID-19. As for the study in general: T cells, B-cell-depleted T cells, or PBMCs supplied cDNA or gDNA.

Authors' analysis steps: Using reference gene primer amplification, nucleated cell counts were estimated. Assay used: immunoSEQ multiplex PCR; TCRdb lists only in-frame clones, some missing. The V and J calls and clone size are taken from that table; D and trimming were inferred from the DNA. The repertoire holds fewer than 350,000 clones, with around 85% as singletons. Participant age was roughly 18 to 89 years, and participants resided in roughly 25 US areas. V was clipped by 3 bases and J by 8 bases; unmatched bases: 4. Germline loops: CDR1 SGHAT, CDR2 FQNNGV. This CDR3 comprises 15 residues. V and J are TRBV11-2 and TRBJ1-6; TRBD1 aligns across 10 bases. Sequenced sample: PBMCs or T cells enriched from blood (not recorded which). The clonotype comes from a woman aged 40 to 50 with acute COVID-19. The CDR3 reads CASSLETGGHSPLHF. CDR3 DNA: TGTGCCAGCAGCTTGGAGACAGGGGGCCATTCACCCCTCCACTTT.